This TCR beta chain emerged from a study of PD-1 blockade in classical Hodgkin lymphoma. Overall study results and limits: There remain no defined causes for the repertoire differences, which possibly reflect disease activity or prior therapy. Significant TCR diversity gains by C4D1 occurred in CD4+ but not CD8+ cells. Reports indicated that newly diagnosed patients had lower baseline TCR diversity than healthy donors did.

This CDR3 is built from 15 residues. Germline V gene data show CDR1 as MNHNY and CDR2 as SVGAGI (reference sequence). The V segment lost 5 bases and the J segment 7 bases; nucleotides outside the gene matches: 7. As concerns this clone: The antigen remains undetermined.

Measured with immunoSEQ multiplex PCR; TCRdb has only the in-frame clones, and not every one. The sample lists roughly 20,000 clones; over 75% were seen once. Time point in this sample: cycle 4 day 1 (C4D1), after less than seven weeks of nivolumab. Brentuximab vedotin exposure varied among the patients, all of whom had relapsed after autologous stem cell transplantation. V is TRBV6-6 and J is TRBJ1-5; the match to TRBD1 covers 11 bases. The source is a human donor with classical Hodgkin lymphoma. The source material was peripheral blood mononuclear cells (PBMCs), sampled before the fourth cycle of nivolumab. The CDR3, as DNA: TGTGCCAGCAGTCAAGGGACAGGGGGAGTACAGCCCCAGCATTTT. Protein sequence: CASSQGTGGVQPQHF.